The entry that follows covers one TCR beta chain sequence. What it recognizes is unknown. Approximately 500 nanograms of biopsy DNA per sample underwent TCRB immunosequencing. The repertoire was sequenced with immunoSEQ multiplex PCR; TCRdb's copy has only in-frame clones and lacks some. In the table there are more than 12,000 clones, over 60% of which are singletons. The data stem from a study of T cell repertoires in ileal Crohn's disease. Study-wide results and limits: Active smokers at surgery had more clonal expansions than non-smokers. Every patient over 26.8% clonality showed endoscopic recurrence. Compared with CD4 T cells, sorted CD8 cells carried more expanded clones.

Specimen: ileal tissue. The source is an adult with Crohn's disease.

The CDR3 nucleotides are TGTGCCTGGAGTCCCGGACACCAAAGCACAGATACGCAGTATTTT. Translating it yields CAWSPGHQSTDTQYF. The chain links TRBV30 to TRBJ2-3, with D maybe TRBD1 (5 bases). The CDR3 consists of 15 residues. The V and J ends lost 2 bases and 0 bases respectively, with 12 bases between them. Looked up from germline, CDR1 is GTSNPN and CDR2 is SVGIG (reference sequence).